This TCR beta chain is from a study of technical replicates of blood from a handful of donors. The table came from immunoSEQ multiplex PCR; TCRdb's copy has only in-frame clones and leaves some out. The table includes about 88,000 clones, under 95% detected once. Germline lookup yields CDR1 SEHNR and CDR2 FQNEAQ (reference sequence). The CDR3 runs 14 residues. V gave up 3 bases and J gave up 2 bases, with 7 bases separating them. The receptor comes from a human donor in good health. Sequencing was performed on T cells isolated from PBMCs. The chain links TRBV7-9 to TRBJ1-4, with D possibly matching TRBD1 (5 bases). The CDR3 coding sequence is TGTGCCAGCAGCTTTAGACAGACTAATGAAAAACTGTTTTTT. As protein: CASSFRQTNEKLFF.